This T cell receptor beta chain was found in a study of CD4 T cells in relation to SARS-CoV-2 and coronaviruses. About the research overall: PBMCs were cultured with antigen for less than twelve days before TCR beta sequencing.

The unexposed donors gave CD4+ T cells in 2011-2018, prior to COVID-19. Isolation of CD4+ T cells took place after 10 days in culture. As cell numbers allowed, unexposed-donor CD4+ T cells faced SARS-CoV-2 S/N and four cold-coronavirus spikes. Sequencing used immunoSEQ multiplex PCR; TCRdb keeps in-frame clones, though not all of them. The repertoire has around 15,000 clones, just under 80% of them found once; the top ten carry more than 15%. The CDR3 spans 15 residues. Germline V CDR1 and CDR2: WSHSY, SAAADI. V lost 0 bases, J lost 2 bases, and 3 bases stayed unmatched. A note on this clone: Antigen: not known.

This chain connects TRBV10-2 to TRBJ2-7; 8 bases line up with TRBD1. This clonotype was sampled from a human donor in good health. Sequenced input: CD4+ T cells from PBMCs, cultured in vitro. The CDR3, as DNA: TGCGCCAGCAGTGAGTCAAACAGGGGGACCTACGAGCAGTACTTC. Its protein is CASSESNRGTYEQYF.